This T cell receptor beta chain was found in a study of T cell clones after liver transplantation. Study-wide background: Post-transplant blood was tracked for graft-donor-reactive T cell clones identified in a pre-transplant mixed lymphocyte reaction.

General study points: In a couple of subjects, few donor cells limited the measurable donor-reactive repertoire.

The germline V and J ends were trimmed by 1 base and 7 bases, with 11 bases remaining between them. Germline V gene data show CDR1 as MNHNS and CDR2 as SASEGT. This CDR3 region has 13 residues. TCRdb keeps only in-frame clones here, not all; method: immunoSEQ multiplex PCR. The table shows 50,000 to 55,000 clones, with roughly 71% occurring only once. In the case of this clone: What it binds is not known.

The input for sequencing was CD4+ T cells from blood, taken 54 months after liver transplant. The TCR originated in a human patient who received a liver transplant. Part of the T cell pool may stem from the graft donor. The J gene is TRBJ2-7, the V gene TRBV6-1, with D maybe TRBD2 (5 bases). CDR3 region: CASSEEVSGEQYF. In DNA form, the CDR3 reads TGTGCCAGCAGTGAAGAGGTTTCGGGGGAGCAGTACTTC.